The 27 T cell receptor beta chains listed next were all sequenced from one sample in a study of blood T cell repertoires in COVID-19. Using immunoSEQ multiplex PCR, the repertoire was profiled, and TCRdb retains in-frame clones only, with some absent. The sample has some 110,000 clones, 86% seen once; the top ten hold 3.5% to 5.5%. Sequencing input: peripheral blood. The receptor source for this set is a man in his forties or fifties with acute or convalescent COVID-19.

V is TRBV5-1 and J is TRBJ2-1; 12 bases are a match to TRBD2. This CDR3 is built from 15 residues. V shed 5 bases and J 6 bases; nucleotides not matched to a gene: 6. Germline CDR1 and CDR2: SGHRS and YFSETQ. The CDR3 is CASSKVTSGSNEQFF. The DNA for the CDR3 is TGCGCCAGCAGTAAGGTGACTAGCGGGAGCAATGAGCAGTTCTTC.

The chain links TRBV20-1 to TRBJ1-6; D is possibly TRBD1 (6 bases). V lost 4 bases and J 2 bases, leaving 18 bases between the germline ends. CDR1 is DFQATT and CDR2 is SNEGSKA in the germline V gene (reference sequence). The CDR3 runs to 17 residues. The DNA for the CDR3 is TGCAGTGCTATTGATCCAGGGGCCTTGGCCTATAATTCACCCCTCCACTTT. Translation gives CSAIDPGALAYNSPLHF.

This clone was detected only a few times. This sequence joins TRBV19 and TRBJ1-5; D unclear. V lost 3 bases and J 4 bases, leaving 13 bases between the germline ends. This CDR3 contains 15 residues. Per the germline V gene, CDR1 is LNHDA and CDR2 is SQIVND (reference sequence). CDR3 nucleotide sequence: TGTGCCAGTAGTATCTTTCACGGGAGGAATCAGCCCCAGCATTTT. Translated, it gives CASSIFHGRNQPQHF.

The rearrangement joins TRBV10-3 to TRBJ1-5; 7 bases agree with TRBD1. V trimming: 6 bases; J trimming: 3 bases; junction bases outside the gene matches: 2. Germline V lookup: CDR1 ENHRY, CDR2 SYGVKD. This CDR3 contains 13 residues. For the CDR3, the DNA is TGTGCCATCAGACAGGGGCTCAATCAGCCCCAGCATTTT. Encoded protein: CAIRQGLNQPQHF.

In this sample, this clone turned up once. The CDR3 DNA follows: TGTGCCAGCCGGGAGACTAGCGGGAGATCGCACGAGCAGTACTTC. Translation: CASRETSGRSHEQYF. The gene calls are TRBV5-4 and TRBJ2-7; TRBD2 agrees at 12 bases. Looked up from germline, CDR1 is SGHNT and CDR2 is YYREEE (reference sequence). The junction had 10 bases not matched to a gene; V was cut back by 7 bases and J by 5 bases. The length of the CDR3 is 15 residues.

V usage is TRBV30 and J usage is TRBJ1-5, with D unresolved. Germline lookup yields CDR1 GTSNPN and CDR2 SVGIG (reference sequence). The V end was cut by 2 bases, the J end by 2 bases, with 10 bases between. The CDR3 is 14 residues long. CDR3 region: CAWSTRHRNQPQHF. The CDR3 region has the DNA TGTGCCTGGAGTACCCGACACCGCAATCAGCCCCAGCATTTT.

V gene TRBV18 combines with J gene TRBJ1-1; the D is unclear. The V and J ends lost 4 bases and 5 bases respectively, with 14 bases between them. This CDR3 has 14 residues. In germline, CDR1 is KGHSH, CDR2 LQKENI. The CDR3 DNA reads TGTGCCAGCTCACAGACAATGAGTCAGACTGAAGCTTTCTTT. Translated, it gives CASSQTMSQTEAFF.

CDR3 nucleotides: TGTGCCTTTACGGGACAGGCTCTCTACGAGCAGTACTTC. It codes for CAFTGQALYEQYF. The chain employs TRBV30 and TRBJ2-7, with TRBD1 matching over 8 bases. Germline loops: CDR1 GTSNPN, CDR2 SVGIG (reference sequence). Trimming took 7 bases from V and 3 from J; bases not matched to a gene: 8. The CDR3 is 13 amino acids.

The chain is built from TRBV29-1 and TRBJ2-7, with D perhaps matching TRBD1 (6 bases). V was shortened by 7 bases and J by 2 bases, with 15 bases between the two germline ends. Germline CDR1 is SQVTM and CDR2 is ANQGSEA. The CDR3 contains 13 residues. The CDR3 here is CSAGGTPTYEQYF. CDR3 DNA sequence: TGCAGCGCTGGTGGGACACCAACCTACGAGCAGTACTTC.

This clone occurred a few times. The gene calls are TRBV11-1 and TRBJ1-6, with TRBD1 matching over 8 bases. V lost 5 bases, J lost 5 bases, and 2 bases stayed unmatched. Germline loops: CDR1 SGHAT, CDR2 FQDESV (reference sequence). This CDR3 contains 14 residues. The CDR3 here is CASSRTGNNSPLHF. The CDR3 bases are TGTGCCAGCAGCCGGACAGGGAATAATTCACCCCTCCACTTT. Full variable domain (rest looked up from reference TRBV11-1 and TRBJ1-6): EAEVAQSPRYKITEKSQAVAFWCDPISGHATLYWYRQILGQGPELLVQFQDESVVDDSQLPKDRFSAERLKGVDSTLKIQPAELGDSAMYLCASSRTGNNSPLHFGNGTRLTVT.

V is TRBV9 and J is TRBJ2-7; possibly TRBD2 for D (6 bases). The length of the CDR3 is 15 residues. The V gene lost 0 bases and the J gene lost 0 bases, with 10 bases spanning the gap. Germline CDR1 SGDLS, CDR2 YYNGEE. In DNA, the CDR3 is TGTGCCAGCAGCGTAGCTCTGGGACTCTCCTACGAGCAGTACTTC. Its translation is CASSVALGLSYEQYF.

This chain links TRBV19 with TRBJ2-2; 9 bases align to TRBD2. V trimming: 5 bases; J trimming: 5 bases; junction bases outside the gene matches: 9. The CDR3 spans 16 residues. The germline V gene encodes CDR1 LNHDA and CDR2 SQIVND (reference sequence). As DNA, the CDR3 is TGTGCCAGTAGTTGGGGGACCAGCGGGGGGACCGGGGAGCTGTTTTTT. Its protein product is CASSWGTSGGTGELFF.

This clone turned up a few times. V gene TRBV7-9 combines with J gene TRBJ1-5; D possibly corresponds to TRBD1 (6 bases). V shed 6 bases and J shed 7 bases, with 19 bases lying between them. There are 15 residues in the CDR3. Germline CDR1 is SEHNR and CDR2 is FQNEAQ (reference sequence). The CDR3, as DNA: TGTGCCAGCAGTCTAGGCGCGGCAGGGGACCAGCCCCAGCATTTT. Translating it yields CASSLGAAGDQPQHF.

The sample holds many counts of this clone. The V gene is TRBV3-1 (or the pseudogene TRBV3-2), the J gene TRBJ2-5; D is undetermined. The V gene lost 4 bases and the J gene lost 5 bases, with 20 bases spanning the gap. Germline V CDR1 and CDR2: LGHDT, YNNKEL (reference sequence). CDR3 length: 16 amino acids. The chain's CDR3 is CASSPTIIAPMETQYF. For the CDR3, the DNA is TGTGCCAGCAGCCCAACTATTATAGCTCCGATGGAGACCCAGTACTTC.

The CDR3 nucleotides read TGTGCCAGCACTGCTAGCGGGTTCCAAGAGACCCAGTACTTC. Its translation is CASTASGFQETQYF. The rearrangement uses TRBV2 and TRBJ2-5, with TRBD2 identical over 8 bases. Germline V gene sequence: CDR1 SNHLY, CDR2 FYNNEI. Unmatched junction bases numbered 5, after V lost 7 bases and J lost 1 base. The CDR3 consists of 14 residues. The entire variable domain, with the rest obtained from reference TRBV2 and TRBJ2-5, is as follows: EPEVTQTPSHQVTQMGQEVILRCVPISNHLYFYWYRQILGQKVEFLVSFYNNEISEKSEIFDDQFSVERPDGSNFTLKIRSTKLEDSAMYFCASTASGFQETQYFGPGTRLLVL.

This clone was recorded a few times. Other nucleotide sequences from this sample produce the same CDR3. Written as DNA, the CDR3 is TGTGCCAGTAGTAGCAGCGGCCCTTACGAGCAGTACTTC. Translated, it gives CASSSSGPYEQYF. The genes are TRBV19 and TRBJ2-7; a possible D gene is TRBD2 (5 bases). The CDR3 has 13 amino acids. V lost 4 bases and J lost 4, with 11 bases in between. The V gene's germline CDR1 is LNHDA and CDR2 SQIVND (reference sequence).

This clone was observed a single time. The genes are TRBV4-2 and TRBJ2-5; 8 bases are a match to TRBD2. The germline gives CDR1 LGHNA, CDR2 YNFKEQ. Unmatched junction bases numbered 1, after V lost 1 base and J lost 0 bases. The length of the CDR3 is 15 residues. The CDR3 loop is CASSQVAGYQETQYF. As DNA, the CDR3 is TGTGCCAGCAGCCAAGTAGCGGGGTACCAAGAGACCCAGTACTTC.

This chain links TRBV27 with TRBJ2-5, with D possibly TRBD1 on 5 matching bases. The CDR3 is made up of 14 amino acids. Trimming removed 3 bases from V and 3 bases from J, with 11 bases in between. Germline V gives CDR1 MNHEY, CDR2 SMNVEV (reference sequence). The CDR3 bases are TGTGCCAGCAGTTTCGGCAGGGCCAAAGAGACCCAGTACTTC. This codes for CASSFGRAKETQYF.

This clone was detected only once. V usage is TRBV4-1 and J usage is TRBJ1-2, with 7 bases identical to TRBD1. CDR3 length equals 17 residues. The trim removed 1 base at V and 1 base at J, leaving 9 bases unmatched. CDR1 and CDR2 from the germline V gene are MGHRA and YSYEKL. CDR3 DNA: TGCGCCAGCAGCCAAGGTAACAGGGGATTAGTTAACTATGGCTACACCTTC. It is translated as CASSQGNRGLVNYGYTF.

This clone was seen a few times. The chain uses TRBV2 and TRBJ1-1; no definite D call. Trimming took 3 bases from V and 0 from J, leaving 17 bases between them. This CDR3 is built from 17 residues. CDR1 SNHLY and CDR2 FYNNEI come from the germline V gene. The CDR3 coding sequence is TGTGCCAGCAGTGACCCTGGAGGGTCTACTATGAACACTGAAGCTTTCTTT. It codes for CASSDPGGSTMNTEAFF.

This rearrangement joins TRBV12-3 or TRBV12-4 to TRBJ1-5; D call uncertain. This CDR3 spans 13 amino acids. The ends were cut back, 8 bases at V and 5 bases at J, with 13 bases in the middle. CDR3 coding DNA: TGTGCCAGCCCGAGTCGGGGTTATCAGCCCCAGCATTTT. Its translation: CASPSRGYQPQHF.

This clone occurred a few times. This sequence joins TRBV19 and TRBJ1-1; no definite D call. Trimming took 3 bases from V and 11 from J, leaving 25 bases between them. The CDR3 has 16 residues. Germline V gene lookup returns CDR1 LNHDA and CDR2 SQIVND (reference sequence). The CDR3 protein is CASSIHLSRQGRTAFF. In DNA, the CDR3 is TGTGCCAGTAGTATTCATCTTTCGCGGCAAGGCCGAACTGCTTTCTTT.

The sample holds a few counts of this clone. The chain employs TRBV6-6 and TRBJ1-2; D is possibly TRBD1 (5 bases). The CDR3 runs 13 residues. The germline V gene has CDR1 MNHNY and CDR2 SVGAGI (reference sequence). V lost 8 bases and J lost 7, with 17 bases in between. CDR3 DNA sequence: TGTGCCAGCTCCCTCGGGGGGGAGCGTGGCTACACCTTC. Protein product: CASSLGGERGYTF.

This rearrangement joins TRBV9 to TRBJ1-2; 8 positions agree with TRBD1. The CDR3 extends over 15 amino acids. Germline V gene lookup returns CDR1 SGDLS and CDR2 YYNGEE. With 1 base clipped from V and 1 base from J, the junction kept 3 bases outside the gene matches. CDR3 sequence (DNA): TGTGCCAGCAGCGTAACAGGGGGGGATAACTATGGCTACACCTTC. Translated: CASSVTGGDNYGYTF.

V and J are TRBV2 and TRBJ1-1; D gene ambiguous. Germline V gene lookup returns CDR1 SNHLY and CDR2 FYNNEI. CDR3 length equals 11 residues. Trimming left V 7 bases short and J 8 bases short, with 11 bases between. CDR3 region: CASTGGWEAFF. The CDR3 coding sequence is TGTGCCAGCACCGGAGGGTGGGAAGCTTTCTTT.

This chain joins TRBV5-1 and TRBJ2-3; 8 bases agree with TRBD2. Germline CDR1 reads SGHRS; CDR2 reads YFSETQ. The ends lost 5 bases at V and 2 bases at J; junction bases unmatched: 10. The CDR3 has 16 residues. This CDR3 is CASRFGGALNTDTQYF. Here the CDR3 DNA reads TGCGCCAGCAGGTTCGGGGGGGCCCTAAACACAGATACGCAGTATTTT. The whole variable domain, filled in from reference TRBV5-1 and TRBJ2-3, reads KAGVTQTPRYLIKTRGQQVTLSCSPISGHRSVSWYQQTPGQGLQFLFEYFSETQRNKGNFPGRFSGRQFSNSRSEMNVSTLELGDSALYLCASRFGGALNTDTQYFGPGTRLTVL.

This clone showed up just once. The rearrangement links TRBV24-1 to TRBJ2-1; TRBD2 matches at 8 bases. Germline V gene sequence: CDR1 KGHDR, CDR2 SFDVKD. This CDR3 spans 16 amino acids. J was trimmed by 8 bases and V by 1 base; bases with no gene match: 9. DNA for the CDR3: TGTGCCACCAGTGATTTACAAGCGGGAGAGATGCATGAGCAGTTCTTC. Protein product: CATSDLQAGEMHEQFF.